Below, 30 T cell receptor beta chains from the same sample are listed, as sequenced in a study of OX40 agonist ivuxolimab in advanced cancers. Data came from immunoSEQ multiplex PCR; TCRdb stores just in-frame clones and leaves some out. The table includes tens of thousands of clones, approximately 89% detected once. The sample was CD4+ or CD8+ T cells sorted from blood, taken in a trial of the OX40 agonist ivuxolimab. Receptors were obtained from an adult with an advanced solid tumor such as melanoma, head and neck, liver or kidney cancer.

The chain combines TRBV5-4 with TRBJ2-5, with a tentative D call TRBD2 (5 bases). In germline, CDR1 is SGHNT, CDR2 YYREEE (reference sequence). The V gene lost 3 bases and the J gene lost 5 bases, with 17 bases spanning the gap. The CDR3 is 15 residues long. The CDR3: CASSSARGQGETQYF. The CDR3 region has the DNA TGTGCCAGCAGCTCGGCCCGGGGTCAAGGGGAGACCCAGTACTTC. The full variable domain, rest sourced from reference TRBV5-4 and TRBJ2-5, is ETGVTQSPTHLIKTRGQQVTLRCSSQSGHNTVSWYQQALGQGPQFIFQYYREEENGRGNFPPRFSGLQFPNYSSELNVNALELDDSALYLCASSSARGQGETQYFGPGTRLLVL.

The chain employs TRBV7-2 and TRBJ2-1, with D uncertain. The V end lost 3 bases, the J end lost 4 bases, and 10 bases lay between the germline ends. The CDR3 sequence is 14 residues long. Per germline, CDR1 SGHTA and CDR2 FQGNSA. CDR3 in DNA: TGTGCCAGCAGCTTCCTGACACTTTACAATGAGCAGTTCTTC. Translation gives CASSFLTLYNEQFF.

The chain is built from TRBV19 and TRBJ2-4, with D unclear. V was pared by 1 base and J by 10 bases, with 5 bases between. The CDR3 has 11 residues. Germline CDR1 reads LNHDA; CDR2 reads SQIVND (reference sequence). CDR3 nucleotides: TGTGCCAGTAGTATAGGGCTTATTCAGTACTTC. This encodes CASSIGLIQYF.

The chain employs TRBV5-6 and TRBJ2-7; the D is unclear. V dropped 0 bases and J dropped 12 bases, with 10 bases sitting between them. CDR3 size: 11 residues. From germline, CDR1 is SGHDT and CDR2 YYEEEE. The CDR3, as DNA: TGTGCCAGCAGCTTGGATCAAGGGCCGTACTTC. Its translation is CASSLDQGPYF. Variable domain in full (rest from reference TRBV5-6 and TRBJ2-7): DAGVTQSPTHLIKTRGQQVTLRCSPKSGHDTVSWYQQALGQGPQFIFQYYEEEERQRGNFPDRFSGHQFPNYSSELNVNALLLGDSALYLCASSLDQGPYFGPGTRLTVT.

The chain combines TRBV11-3 with TRBJ2-3, with TRBD2 matching 9 bases. The CDR3 runs to 16 residues. Germline CDR1 is SGHNT and CDR2 is YENEEA. V lost 2 bases, J lost 4 bases, and 7 bases stayed unmatched. The CDR3 DNA is TGTGCCAGCAGCTTATTCGGCGGGAGGGCCCCAGATACGCAGTATTTT. This gives the protein CASSLFGGRAPDTQYF.

This clone was detected only once. J is TRBJ2-7 and V is TRBV11-1; 7 bases map to TRBD2. CDR1 is SGHAT, CDR2 FQDESV, per germline (reference sequence). The J segment lost 0 bases and the V segment lost 3 bases, leaving 5 bases of the junction unmatched. The CDR3 covers 15 residues. In DNA form, the CDR3 reads TGTGCCAGCAGCTTTGAAGCGGGAAGCTCCTACGAGCAGTACTTC. Translating gives CASSFEAGSSYEQYF. The full variable domain, rest sourced from reference TRBV11-1 and TRBJ2-7, is EAEVAQSPRYKITEKSQAVAFWCDPISGHATLYWYRQILGQGPELLVQFQDESVVDDSQLPKDRFSAERLKGVDSTLKIQPAELGDSAMYLCASSFEAGSSYEQYFGPGTRLTVT.

This clone was recorded a few times. The chain has TRBV4-2 and TRBJ2-5; the D is unclear. Trimming cost V 1 base and J 5 bases, with 11 bases left between them. The CDR3 length is 14 residues. Germline assignment: CDR1 LGHNA and CDR2 YNFKEQ. CDR3 DNA: TGTGCCAGCAGCCAAGTTGAGGCCGGGGAGACCCAGTACTTC. Translation gives CASSQVEAGETQYF.

CDR3: CASSSGQGARGYTF. CDR3 in DNA: TGTGCCAGCAGTTCGGGACAGGGGGCAAGAGGCTACACCTTC. The gene calls are TRBV6-5 and TRBJ1-2; the match to TRBD1 covers 12 bases. V shed 4 bases, J shed 8 bases, and the junction held 5 bases outside the gene matches. Germline values: CDR1 MNHEY, CDR2 SVGAGI. CDR3 length: 14 residues.

This chain links TRBV29-1 with TRBJ2-5; D gene ambiguous. Germline values: CDR1 SQVTM, CDR2 ANQGSEA. The CDR3 extends over 14 amino acids. Trimming pared 0 bases from V and 5 bases from J, leaving 13 bases between. CDR3 coding DNA: TGCAGCGTTGAAGATTGGGGTAGGCAGGAGACCCAGTACTTC. It yields the protein CSVEDWGRQETQYF.

The chain has TRBV2 and TRBJ2-2; 7 bases align to TRBD1. V trimming: 5 bases; J trimming: 4 bases; junction bases outside the gene matches: 7. Germline loops: CDR1 SNHLY, CDR2 FYNNEI. CDR3 length: 15 residues. The CDR3: CASSKGGAGTGELFF. CDR3 sequence (DNA): TGTGCCAGCAGTAAAGGGGGCGCTGGCACCGGGGAGCTGTTTTTT.

The rearrangement links TRBV29-1 to TRBJ1-5; the D is unclear. There are 13 residues in the CDR3. CDR1 is SQVTM, CDR2 ANQGSEA, per germline. The ends were cut back, 1 base at V and 6 bases at J, with 10 bases in the middle. The DNA of the CDR3 is TGCAGCGTTGAAGTCACAAGTTCTCAGCCCCAGCATTTT. This encodes CSVEVTSSQPQHF.

This rearrangement joins TRBV10-3 to TRBJ2-5; maybe TRBD1 (7 bases). Trimming took 7 bases from V and 4 from J, leaving 16 bases between them. CDR1 and CDR2 (germline): ENHRY, SYGVKD. The CDR3 is 14 amino acids. The CDR3 nucleotides are TGTGCCATCACTCAGGGGGGCGCCAGAGAGACCCAGTACTTC. Encoded protein: CAITQGGARETQYF.

The chain couples TRBV19 to TRBJ2-4, with 7 bases identical to TRBD2. Germline CDR1 is LNHDA and CDR2 is SQIVND (reference sequence). CDR3 size: 14 residues. After removal of 5 bases from V and 9 bases from J, the junction contained 10 bases not matched to a gene. The CDR3: CASSPQMGTTIQYF. The CDR3 DNA sequence: TGTGCCAGTAGTCCTCAAATGGGGACTACCATTCAGTACTTC. The full variable domain, completed using reference TRBV19 and TRBJ2-4, is DGGITQSPKYLFRKEGQNVTLSCEQNLNHDAMYWYRQDPGQGLRLIYYSQIVNDFQKGDIAEGYSVSREKKESFPLTVTSAQKNPTAFYLCASSPQMGTTIQYFGAGTRLSVL.

The CDR3 DNA sequence: TGTGCCAGCAGTGCGGGGGGCCTCCTCGGCGAGCAGTACTTC. As protein: CASSAGGLLGEQYF. The genes are TRBV5-4 and TRBJ2-7, with 8 bases that match TRBD2. The CDR3 loop spans 14 amino acids. The V gene end was trimmed by 5 bases and the J gene end by 6 bases; junction bases not matched to a gene: 10. CDR1 is SGHNT, CDR2 YYREEE, per germline (reference sequence).

The V gene is TRBV5-1, the J gene TRBJ2-5; a possible D gene is TRBD1 (6 bases). The CDR3 has 15 amino acids. V lost 7 bases and J lost 2, with 18 bases in between. Germline V CDR1 and CDR2: SGHRS, YFSETQ. CDR3 in amino acids: CASGATGGPQETQYF. The DNA of the CDR3 is TGCGCCAGCGGGGCGACAGGAGGACCTCAAGAGACCCAGTACTTC.

The chain joins TRBV10-2 to TRBJ1-4, with D possibly matching TRBD1 (5 bases). Trimming cost V 1 base and J 10 bases, with 10 bases left between them. The CDR3 has 13 residues. The germline V gene has CDR1 WSHSY and CDR2 SAAADI. The CDR3 nucleotides are TGCGCCAGCAGTGAGTTTGTCCAGGGAAAACTGTTTTTT. It yields the protein CASSEFVQGKLFF.

The rearrangement links TRBV7-2 to TRBJ1-1; no reliable D call. V lost 3 bases to trimming and J lost 10 bases, with 9 bases between them. Germline V gene data show CDR1 as SGHTA and CDR2 as FQGNSA. This CDR3 is 11 amino acids long. CDR3 sequence: CASSFSRRAFF. CDR3 in DNA: TGTGCCAGCAGCTTTTCAAGAAGAGCTTTCTTT.

The V call is TRBV7-2, the J call TRBJ1-5; D is unclear. Germline V CDR1 and CDR2: SGHTA, FQGNSA. V was shortened by 1 base and J by 11 bases, with 12 bases between the two germline ends. CDR3 size: 13 residues. CDR3 loop: CASSLGRRSTQHF. For the CDR3, the DNA is TGTGCCAGCAGCTTAGGTAGACGGTCTACCCAGCATTTT.

V usage is TRBV18 and J usage is TRBJ1-2; perhaps TRBD1 as D (5 bases). The CDR3 loop spans 15 amino acids. V dropped 4 bases and J dropped 4 bases, with 16 bases sitting between them. Germline lookup yields CDR1 KGHSH and CDR2 LQKENI. CDR3 DNA sequence: TGTGCCAGCTCACGAGTCGGTGGGGGGACCTATGGCTACACCTTC. Its protein is CASSRVGGGTYGYTF.

The table lists this clone with a few counts. The genes are TRBV19 and TRBJ2-5; 7 bases match TRBD1. The CDR3 spans 12 residues. The germline CDR1 and CDR2 sequences are LNHDA and SQIVND (reference sequence). The J segment lost 4 bases and the V segment lost 10 bases, leaving 6 bases of the junction unmatched. The CDR3 region is CATRQGLETQYF. The CDR3 DNA reads TGTGCCACCCGACAGGGCCTAGAGACCCAGTACTTC. Complete variable domain (other parts from reference TRBV19 and TRBJ2-5): DGGITQSPKYLFRKEGQNVTLSCEQNLNHDAMYWYRQDPGQGLRLIYYSQIVNDFQKGDIAEGYSVSREKKESFPLTVTSAQKNPTAFYLCATRQGLETQYFGPGTRLLVL.

This clone was seen only a few times. The CDR3 region is CASTLSVFGPQHF. The CDR3 DNA sequence: TGTGCCAGCACTCTATCGGTCTTTGGGCCCCAGCATTTT. The chain employs TRBV27 and TRBJ1-5; D is unclear. CDR1 is MNHEY, CDR2 SMNVEV, per germline (reference sequence). The V gene lost 7 bases and the J gene lost 9 bases, with 16 bases spanning the gap. The length of the CDR3 is 13 residues.

V and J are TRBV6-5 and TRBJ1-2; perhaps TRBD1 as D (5 bases). In germline, CDR1 is MNHEY, CDR2 SVGAGI. The V and J ends lost 6 bases and 5 bases respectively, with 16 bases between them. The length of the CDR3 is 14 residues. The CDR3 DNA reads as TGTGCCAGCAGCCTGGGGCGGGGAATTTATGGCTACACCTTC. Its protein product is CASSLGRGIYGYTF.

This CDR3 reads CASSYSPGPYGYTF. CDR3 bases: TGTGCCAGCAGTTACTCGCCAGGGCCATATGGCTACACCTTC. The rearrangement joins TRBV6-5 to TRBJ1-2; tentatively, D is TRBD1 (5 bases). V gave up 0 bases and J gave up 5 bases, with 10 bases separating them. Germline V CDR1 and CDR2: MNHEY, SVGAGI. The CDR3 sequence is 14 residues long.

The chain carries TRBV15 and TRBJ1-2; D is perhaps TRBD1 (6 bases). With 1 base removed from V and 3 bases from J, the gap between germline ends came to 15 bases. CDR1 is LNHNV, CDR2 YYDKDF, per germline (reference sequence). The CDR3 spans 16 residues. CDR3 in amino acids: CATSRGGGGSYYGYTF. Written as DNA, the CDR3 is TGTGCCACCAGCAGAGGAGGGGGGGGTTCATACTATGGCTACACCTTC.

This chain uses TRBV10-3 with TRBJ2-3; the D gene is possibly TRBD1 (6 bases). In germline, CDR1 is ENHRY, CDR2 SYGVKD. The CDR3 runs to 15 residues. Between the trimmed V and J ends, which lost 4 bases and 2 bases, there was a span of 13 bases. In nucleotides, the CDR3 is TGTGCCATCAGTGTTGGACAGTGGGACACAGATACGCAGTATTTT. Amino acid sequence: CAISVGQWDTDTQYF.

The rearrangement uses TRBV30 and TRBJ2-2, with 13 nucleotides matching TRBD2. V was pared by 4 bases and J by 7 bases, with 9 bases of the junction left unmatched. Germline V lookup: CDR1 GTSNPN, CDR2 SVGIG (reference sequence). The CDR3 is 16 amino acids. The CDR3 region is CAWTSLAGGQVGELFF. CDR3 bases: TGTGCCTGGACCTCACTAGCGGGGGGGCAGGTCGGGGAGCTGTTTTTT.

V and J are TRBV29-1 and TRBJ2-1; maybe TRBD1 (6 bases). The CDR3 is 13 amino acids. Germline loops: CDR1 SQVTM, CDR2 ANQGSEA. With 1 base removed from V and 6 bases from J, the gap between germline ends came to 10 bases. The CDR3 region has the DNA TGCAGCGTTGAAGTTCACAGGGCCAATGAGCAGTTCTTC. It yields the protein CSVEVHRANEQFF.

The V call is TRBV4-3, the J call TRBJ2-4; 10 bases match TRBD1. The CDR3 totals 15 residues. V shed 1 base and J 8 bases; nucleotides not matched to a gene: 5. Per germline, CDR1 LGHNA and CDR2 YSLEER. CDR3 protein: CASSQGGTGDDIQYF. The CDR3 nucleotides are TGCGCCAGCAGCCAAGGAGGGACAGGGGATGACATTCAGTACTTC.

The chain is built from TRBV23-1 and TRBJ2-7, with D hard to call. Being an ORF, TRBV23-1 has a function that is uncertain. This CDR3 is built from 14 residues. Trimming shortened V by 8 bases and J by 4 bases, and 18 bases separated the two germline ends. CDR3 DNA sequence: TGCGCCAGCTCTCAAGGAAGGGTTCGATACGAGCAGTACTTC. This sequence encodes CASSQGRVRYEQYF.

This chain joins TRBV27 and TRBJ2-7; 12 bases align to TRBD2. The CDR3 consists of 16 residues. J lost 5 bases, V lost 4 bases, and 9 bases had no gene match. Per the germline V gene, CDR1 is MNHEY and CDR2 is SMNVEV (reference sequence). The CDR3 bases are TGTGCCAGCAGTTCACAGACTAGCGGGAGAGCGCACGAGCAGTACTTC. Protein product: CASSSQTSGRAHEQYF.